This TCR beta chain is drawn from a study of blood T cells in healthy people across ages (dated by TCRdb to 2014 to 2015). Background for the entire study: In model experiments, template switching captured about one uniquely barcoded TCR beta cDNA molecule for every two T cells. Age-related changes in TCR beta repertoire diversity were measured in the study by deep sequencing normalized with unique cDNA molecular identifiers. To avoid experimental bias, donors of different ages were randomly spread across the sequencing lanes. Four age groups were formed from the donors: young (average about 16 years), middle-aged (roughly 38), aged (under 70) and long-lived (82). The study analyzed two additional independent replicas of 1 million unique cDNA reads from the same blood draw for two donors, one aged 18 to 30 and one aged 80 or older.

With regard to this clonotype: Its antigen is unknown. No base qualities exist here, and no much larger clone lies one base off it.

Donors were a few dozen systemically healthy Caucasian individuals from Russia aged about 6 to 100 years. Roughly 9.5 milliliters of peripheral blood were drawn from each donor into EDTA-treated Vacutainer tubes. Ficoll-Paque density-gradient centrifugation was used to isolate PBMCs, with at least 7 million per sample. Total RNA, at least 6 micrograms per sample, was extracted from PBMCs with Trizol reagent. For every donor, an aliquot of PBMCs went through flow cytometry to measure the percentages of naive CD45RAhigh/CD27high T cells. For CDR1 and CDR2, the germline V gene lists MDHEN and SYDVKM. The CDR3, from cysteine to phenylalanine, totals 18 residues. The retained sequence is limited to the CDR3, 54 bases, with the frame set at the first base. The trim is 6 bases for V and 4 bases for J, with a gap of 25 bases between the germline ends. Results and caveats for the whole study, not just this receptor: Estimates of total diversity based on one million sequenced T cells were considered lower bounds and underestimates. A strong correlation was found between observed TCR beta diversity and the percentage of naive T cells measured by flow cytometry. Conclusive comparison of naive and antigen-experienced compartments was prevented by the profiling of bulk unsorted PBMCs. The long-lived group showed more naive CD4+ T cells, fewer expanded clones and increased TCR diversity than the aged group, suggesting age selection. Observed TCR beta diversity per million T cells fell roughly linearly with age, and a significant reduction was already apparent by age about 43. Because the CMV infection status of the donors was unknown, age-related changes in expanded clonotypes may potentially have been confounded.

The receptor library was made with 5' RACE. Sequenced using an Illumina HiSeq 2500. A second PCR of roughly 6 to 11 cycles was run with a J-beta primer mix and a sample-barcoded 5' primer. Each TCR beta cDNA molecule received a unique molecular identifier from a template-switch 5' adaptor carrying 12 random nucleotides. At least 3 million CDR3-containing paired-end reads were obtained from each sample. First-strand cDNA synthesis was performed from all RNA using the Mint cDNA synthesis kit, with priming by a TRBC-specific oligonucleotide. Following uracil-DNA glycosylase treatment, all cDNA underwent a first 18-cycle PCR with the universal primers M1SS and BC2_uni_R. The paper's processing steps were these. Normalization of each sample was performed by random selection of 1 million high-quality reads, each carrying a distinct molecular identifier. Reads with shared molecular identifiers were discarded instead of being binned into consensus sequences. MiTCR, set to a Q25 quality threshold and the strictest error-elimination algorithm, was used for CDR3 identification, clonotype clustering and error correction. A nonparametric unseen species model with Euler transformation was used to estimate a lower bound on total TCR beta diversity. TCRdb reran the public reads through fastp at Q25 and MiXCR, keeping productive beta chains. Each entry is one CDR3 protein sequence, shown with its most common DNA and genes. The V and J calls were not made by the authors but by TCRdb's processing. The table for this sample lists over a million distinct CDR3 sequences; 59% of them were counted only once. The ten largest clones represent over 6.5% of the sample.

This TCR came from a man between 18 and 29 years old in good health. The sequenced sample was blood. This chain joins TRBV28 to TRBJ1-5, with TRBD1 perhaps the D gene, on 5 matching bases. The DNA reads TGTGCCAGCAGCCTCAAATTCCGGGGCCAATTCGGGAATCAGCCCCAGCATTTT. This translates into CASSLKFRGQFGNQPQHF.